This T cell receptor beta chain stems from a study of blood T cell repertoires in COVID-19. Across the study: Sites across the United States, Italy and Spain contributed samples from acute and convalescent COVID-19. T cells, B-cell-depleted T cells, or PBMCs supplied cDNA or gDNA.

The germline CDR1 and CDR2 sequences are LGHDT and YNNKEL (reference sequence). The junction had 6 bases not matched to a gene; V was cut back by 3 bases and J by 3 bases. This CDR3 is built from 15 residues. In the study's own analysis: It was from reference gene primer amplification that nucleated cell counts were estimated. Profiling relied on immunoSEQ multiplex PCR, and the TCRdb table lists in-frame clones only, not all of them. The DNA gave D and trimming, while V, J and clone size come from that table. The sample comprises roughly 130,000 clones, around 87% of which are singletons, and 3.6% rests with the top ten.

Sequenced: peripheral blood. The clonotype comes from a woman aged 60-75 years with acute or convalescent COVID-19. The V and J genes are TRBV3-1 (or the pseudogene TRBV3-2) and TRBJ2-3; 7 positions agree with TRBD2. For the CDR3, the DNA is TGTGCCAGCAGCCAGACTAGCTCTGGGACAGATACGCAGTATTTT. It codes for CASSQTSSGTDTQYF.